A selection of T cell receptor beta chains follows, all from one sample in a study of blood T cells in healthy people across ages. MiXCR was run by TCRdb on the 5' RACE reads, yielding one entry per CDR3 protein. The repertoire holds about 1.4 million distinct CDR3 sequences, with roughly 60% as singletons. The sequenced material came from blood. The receptors originated from a man in his late teens or twenties in good health. The CDR3 runs from the conserved cysteine through the conserved F or W. Fields, in order: CDR3 length, V gene, clone size, D gene, J gene, CDR3 DNA, CDR3 protein. A D gene is named only where the DNA matches it firmly. Not all rows give a size; the values are once, few, many and, for expanded clones, a class.

length: 13; V: TRBV9; size: NA; D: NA; J: TRBJ2-5; DNA: TGTGCCAGCAGCGGACTAGAGGGAGAGACCCAGTACTTC; CDR3: CASSGLEGETQYF
length: 13; V: TRBV27; size: few; D: TRBD1; J: TRBJ2-1; DNA: TGTGCCAGCTTAGGGACAGACTACAATGAGCAGTTCTTC; CDR3: CASLGTDYNEQFF
length: 15; V: TRBV7-2; size: NA; D: NA; J: TRBJ2-1; DNA: TGTGCCAGCAGCTTTACGGTGAGCTCCTACAATGAGCAGTTCTTC; CDR3: CASSFTVSSYNEQFF
length: 16; V: TRBV4-1; size: NA; D: TRBD2; J: TRBJ2-1; DNA: TGCGCCAGCAGCCGCCAACTAGCGGGGAGCTACAATGAGCAGTTCTTC; CDR3: CASSRQLAGSYNEQFF
length: 16; V: TRBV20-1; size: NA; D: NA; J: TRBJ2-7; DNA: TGCAGTGCTAGCCACTCGTATGGGGCCTGGGGGAGGAAGCAGTACTTC; CDR3: CSASHSYGAWGRKQYF
length: 15; V: TRBV5-1; size: NA; D: TRBD1; J: TRBJ2-4; DNA: TGCGCCAGCAGCCCTGGGACAGGGGGCTTGGACATTCAGTACTTC; CDR3: CASSPGTGGLDIQYF
length: 15; V: TRBV6-2/TRBV6-3; size: NA; D: TRBD1; J: TRBJ1-2; DNA: TGTGCCAGCAGTTACGAGGGACAGGGTCTCGATGGCTACACCTTC; CDR3: CASSYEGQGLDGYTF
length: 16; V: TRBV5-1; size: NA; D: TRBD1; J: TRBJ2-2; DNA: TGCGCCAGCAGCTTGGAACAGGGGGCGAACACCGGGGAGCTGTTTTTT; CDR3: CASSLEQGANTGELFF
length: 14; V: TRBV20-1; size: NA; D: NA; J: TRBJ2-5; DNA: TGCAGTGCTAGAGATTGGAGATCCTCGGAGACCCAGTACTTC; CDR3: CSARDWRSSETQYF
length: 15; V: TRBV10-3; size: NA; D: TRBD2; J: TRBJ2-7; DNA: TGTGCCATCAGTGAGTCACTAGCGGGAGGGTACGAGCAGTACTTC; CDR3: CAISESLAGGYEQYF
length: 16; V: TRBV7-9; size: NA; D: NA; J: TRBJ2-5; DNA: TGTGCCAGCAGCTTGTTGGGAAGCCCGAGTCGAGAGACCCAGTACTTC; CDR3: CASSLLGSPSRETQYF
length: 15; V: TRBV7-2; size: few; D: TRBD2; J: TRBJ2-7; DNA: TGTGCCAGCAGCTACCCTAGCGGGAGTAGTTTCGAGCAGTACTTC; CDR3: CASSYPSGSSFEQYF
length: 14; V: TRBV7-7; size: NA; D: NA; J: TRBJ2-3; DNA: TGTGCCAGCAGCTTACAACTGGAAGGAGATACGCAGTATTTT; CDR3: CASSLQLEGDTQYF
length: 13; V: TRBV27; size: few; D: NA; J: TRBJ2-7; DNA: TGTGCCAGCAGTTTGAGGCAGGCCTACGAGCAGTACTTC; CDR3: CASSLRQAYEQYF
length: 12; V: TRBV24-1; size: NA; D: NA; J: TRBJ1-2; DNA: TGTGCCACCAGTGGGGACGGGTATGGCTACACCTTC; CDR3: CATSGDGYGYTF
length: 15; V: TRBV2; size: NA; D: NA; J: TRBJ1-2; DNA: TGTGCCAGCAGTGACTCCAGGCTTGCTAACTATGGCTACACCTTC; CDR3: CASSDSRLANYGYTF
length: 15; V: TRBV7-9; size: NA; D: NA; J: TRBJ1-1; DNA: TGTGCCAGCAGCTCGGAACAGGGAACAAACACTGAAGCTTTCTTT; CDR3: CASSSEQGTNTEAFF
length: 16; V: TRBV7-8; size: NA; D: TRBD2; J: TRBJ2-5; DNA: TGTGCCAGCAGCCGAACAGAGGGACTAGCGGCGGAGACCCAGTACTTC; CDR3: CASSRTEGLAAETQYF
length: 15; V: TRBV5-1; size: NA; D: NA; J: TRBJ2-7; DNA: TGCGCCAGCTCCCAAAACTGGGGCCTCCAGTACGAGCAGTACTTC; CDR3: CASSQNWGLQYEQYF
length: 15; V: TRBV10-3; size: NA; D: TRBD2; J: TRBJ2-7; DNA: TGTGCCATCAGCGGGACTAGCGGGGGGGCCTACGAGCAGTACTTC; CDR3: CAISGTSGGAYEQYF
length: 14; V: TRBV20-1; size: NA; D: TRBD1; J: TRBJ2-5; DNA: TGCAGTGCTTACGTCGGACAGGGGACAGTGACCCAGTACTTC; CDR3: CSAYVGQGTVTQYF
length: 17; V: TRBV6-1; size: NA; D: NA; J: TRBJ2-4; DNA: TGTGCCAGCAGCCCCCGTCGGACGAAACTAGCCAAAAACATTCAGTACTTC; CDR3: CASSPRRTKLAKNIQYF
length: 17; V: TRBV11-2; size: few; D: NA; J: TRBJ2-7; DNA: TGTGCCAGCAGCTTAGATCCCCCTGGGGGGACCCCCTACGAGCAGTACTTC; CDR3: CASSLDPPGGTPYEQYF
length: 15; V: TRBV6-2/TRBV6-3; size: NA; D: TRBD1; J: TRBJ2-3; DNA: TGTGCCAGCAAAAACCGGGACAGACTCACAGATACGCAGTATTTT; CDR3: CASKNRDRLTDTQYF
length: 13; V: TRBV10-3; size: few; D: NA; J: TRBJ1-1; DNA: TGTGCCATCAAGCTCGCACCTCACACTGAAGCTTTCTTT; CDR3: CAIKLAPHTEAFF
length: 12; V: TRBV3-1; size: few; D: NA; J: TRBJ1-2; DNA: TGTGCCAGCAGCCAAGGTCTCCATGGCTACACCTTC; CDR3: CASSQGLHGYTF
length: 15; V: TRBV29-1; size: NA; D: TRBD2; J: TRBJ2-3; DNA: TGCAGCGTTACCACGCGGGGGGCCGCCACAGATACGCAGTATTTT; CDR3: CSVTTRGAATDTQYF
length: 13; V: TRBV29-1; size: NA; D: NA; J: TRBJ2-3; DNA: TGCAGCGTTGCCAGTTCTAGCACAGATACGCAGTATTTT; CDR3: CSVASSSTDTQYF
length: 17; V: TRBV7-9; size: NA; D: NA; J: TRBJ2-5; DNA: TGTGCCAGCAGCTTAGTCCCCAGCGGTGGCCTCTGGGAGACCCAGTACTTC; CDR3: CASSLVPSGGLWETQYF
length: 13; V: TRBV28; size: NA; D: TRBD1; J: TRBJ1-2; DNA: TGTGCCAGCAGGGGACAGCATCTTTATGGCTACACCTTC; CDR3: CASRGQHLYGYTF
length: 12; V: TRBV27; size: NA; D: NA; J: TRBJ1-1; DNA: TGTACCAGCCGCGGGGTGTTCACTGAAGCTTTCTTT; CDR3: CTSRGVFTEAFF
length: 16; V: TRBV5-1; size: NA; D: TRBD2; J: TRBJ2-3; DNA: TGCGCCAGCAGCCTACCTACTAGCGGGCGGACAGATACGCAGTATTTT; CDR3: CASSLPTSGRTDTQYF
length: 13; V: TRBV24-1; size: NA; D: NA; J: TRBJ2-3; DNA: TGTGCCCCTGACCTTATGAGCACAGATACGCAGTATTTT; CDR3: CAPDLMSTDTQYF
length: 15; V: TRBV6-4; size: NA; D: TRBD2; J: TRBJ2-3; DNA: TGTGCCAGCAGTGATCGAGCGGGAAGCACAGATACGCAGTATTTT; CDR3: CASSDRAGSTDTQYF
length: 14; V: TRBV6-1; size: NA; D: NA; J: TRBJ2-7; DNA: TGTGCCAGCAGTGAAGGTCGGGGGCGGAGCGAGCAGTACTTC; CDR3: CASSEGRGRSEQYF
length: 11; V: TRBV6-2/TRBV6-3; size: NA; D: NA; J: TRBJ2-2; DNA: TGTGCCAGCAGACTCCGGGGGGAGCTGTTTTTT; CDR3: CASRLRGELFF
length: 12; V: TRBV9; size: NA; D: NA; J: TRBJ2-7; DNA: TGTGCCAGCAGCACAAACCCCTACGAGCAGTACTTC; CDR3: CASSTNPYEQYF
length: 13; V: TRBV2; size: NA; D: TRBD2; J: TRBJ2-7; DNA: TGTGCCAGCGTGGATAGCGGGGTGTACGAGCAGTACTTC; CDR3: CASVDSGVYEQYF
length: 14; V: TRBV6-6; size: NA; D: TRBD1; J: TRBJ2-1; DNA: TGTGCCAGTAGTTACAACAGGGGTTGGGATGAGCAGTTCTTC; CDR3: CASSYNRGWDEQFF
length: 13; V: TRBV20-1; size: many; D: NA; J: TRBJ2-7; DNA: TGCAGTGCTAGGTTCGGCAGCTCCTACGAGCAGTACTTC; CDR3: CSARFGSSYEQYF
length: 16; V: TRBV10-3; size: NA; D: TRBD2; J: TRBJ2-1; DNA: TGTGCCATCAGCCCCCTAGCGGGAGAGCGGGGCGGTGAGCAGTTCTTC; CDR3: CAISPLAGERGGEQFF
length: 15; V: TRBV27; size: NA; D: NA; J: TRBJ2-3; DNA: TGTGCCAGCAGTTTATCCTCTATCCCCAGGAATACGCAGTATTTT; CDR3: CASSLSSIPRNTQYF
length: 16; V: TRBV7-9; size: few; D: TRBD1; J: TRBJ2-1; DNA: TGTGCCAGCAGCTTAGTGACGACAGGGGGCCCCAATGAGCAGTTCTTC; CDR3: CASSLVTTGGPNEQFF
length: 17; V: TRBV5-5; size: NA; D: TRBD1; J: TRBJ2-1; DNA: TGTGCCAGCAGCTTCTATCTGAGGGACAGGGAAAACAATGAGCAGTTCTTC; CDR3: CASSFYLRDRENNEQFF
length: 14; V: TRBV5-1; size: NA; D: NA; J: TRBJ2-5; DNA: TGCGCCAGCAGCACGACGCGGGGCAGGGAGACCCAGTACTTC; CDR3: CASSTTRGRETQYF